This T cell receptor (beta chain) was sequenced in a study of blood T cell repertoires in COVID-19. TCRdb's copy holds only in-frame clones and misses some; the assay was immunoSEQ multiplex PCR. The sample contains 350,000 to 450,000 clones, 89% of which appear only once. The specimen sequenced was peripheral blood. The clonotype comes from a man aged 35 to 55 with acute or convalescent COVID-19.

The CDR3: CASSYVRGGGRNEQFF. CDR3 nucleotide sequence: TGTGCCAGCAGTTACGTGCGGGGCGGGGGGAGAAATGAGCAGTTCTTC. The chain has TRBV6-5 and TRBJ2-1; 8 bases map to TRBD2. V was pared by 2 bases and J by 7 bases, with 10 bases of the junction left unmatched. The CDR3 is 16 amino acids. Germline-derived CDR1 and CDR2 are MNHEY and SVGAGI.